The source of this TCR beta chain is a study of T-cell reconstitution after alpha-beta-depleted transplantation in children. This CDR3 comprises 15 residues. The J segment lost 6 bases and the V segment lost 6 bases, leaving 10 bases of the junction unmatched. Unique molecular identifiers were incorporated during preparation of the TCRbeta library. Each CDR3 protein is one row after TCRdb ran MiXCR on the PCR reads. The sample yields some 400,000 distinct CDR3 sequences, 20% seen once. This clonotype occurred once. The sequences come from PBMCs from the stem cell graft donor, collected from the stem cell graft. V gene TRBV12-3 or TRBV12-4 combines with J gene TRBJ1-5; 8 bases match TRBD1. This sequence originates from a human donor who donated a stem cell graft to a child with acute myeloid leukemia. The CDR3 region is CASSLHGQGGQPQHF. CDR3 coding DNA: TGTGCCAGCAGCCTACATGGACAGGGAGGTCAGCCCCAGCATTTT.